This TCR beta chain was identified during a study of identical twins. MiXCR, applied by TCRdb to the 5' RACE reads, yields one record per CDR3 protein. The data contain 1.5 million to 2 million distinct CDR3 sequences, less than 35% of them singletons. Trimming left V 5 bases short and J 2 bases short, with 16 bases between. Germline-derived CDR1 and CDR2 are KGHSH and LQKENI. This CDR3 contains 16 residues. J is TRBJ2-1 and V is TRBV18; D possibly corresponds to TRBD1 (6 bases). Material: cord blood. This receptor was taken from a newborn girl in good health. For the CDR3, the DNA is TGTGCCAGCTCATTCGGGACAAGGGACCCCTACAATGAGCAGTTCTTC. Translated, it gives CASSFGTRDPYNEQFF. Full variable domain (outside the CDR3, taken from reference TRBV18 and TRBJ2-1): NAGVMQNPRHLVRRRGQEARLRCSPMKGHSHVYWYRQLPEEGLKFMVYLQKENIIDESGMPKERFSAEFPKEGPSILRIQQVVRGDSAAYFCASSFGTRDPYNEQFFGPGTRLTVL.